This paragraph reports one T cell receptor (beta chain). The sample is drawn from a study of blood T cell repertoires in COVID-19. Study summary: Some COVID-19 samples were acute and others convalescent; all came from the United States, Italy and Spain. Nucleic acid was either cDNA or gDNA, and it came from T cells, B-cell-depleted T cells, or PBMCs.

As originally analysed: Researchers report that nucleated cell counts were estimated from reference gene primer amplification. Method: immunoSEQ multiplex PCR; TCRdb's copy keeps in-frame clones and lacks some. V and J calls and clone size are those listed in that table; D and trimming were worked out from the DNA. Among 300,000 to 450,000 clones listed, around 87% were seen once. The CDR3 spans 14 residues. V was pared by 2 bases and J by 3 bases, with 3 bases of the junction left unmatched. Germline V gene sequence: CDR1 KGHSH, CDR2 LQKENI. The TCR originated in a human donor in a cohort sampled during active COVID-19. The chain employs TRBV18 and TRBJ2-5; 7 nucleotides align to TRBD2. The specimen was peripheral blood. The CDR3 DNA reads TGTGCCAGCTCACCAGCGGGGGTTGAAGAGACCCAGTACTTC. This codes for CASSPAGVEETQYF.